This T cell receptor (beta chain) was identified in a study of cytomegalovirus exposure and HLA in healthy donors. Worth noting for this clone: The antigen is undetermined.

Notes on the study in general: Likely technical artifact: a cluster of highly shared sequence variants.

Germline V gene lookup returns CDR1 DFQATT and CDR2 SNEGSKA (reference sequence). Trimming shortened V by 5 bases and J by 9 bases, and 11 bases separated the two germline ends. The CDR3 extends over 11 amino acids. Primers included in the PCR were 60 Vbeta and 13 Jbeta primers. The repertoire was sequenced with immunoSEQ multiplex PCR; TCRdb's copy has only in-frame clones and lacks some. Here the sample spans more than 85,000 clones, less than 9.5% being singletons. Sequences were obtained from PBMCs. The receptor was derived from a man aged 45-60 years in good health and CMV-seropositive. This chain connects TRBV20-1 to TRBJ2-1; TRBD1 might be the D (5 bases). The CDR3 protein is CSARRGSEQFF. In DNA form, the CDR3 reads TGCAGTGCTCGTAGGGGAAGTGAGCAGTTCTTC.